This T cell receptor (beta chain) was identified in a study of blood T cell repertoires in COVID-19. On the study more broadly: Italy, Spain and the United States were the sources of the convalescent and acute COVID-19 samples. T cells, B-cell-depleted T cells, or PBMCs provided the cDNA or gDNA that served as material.

Per the authors' pipeline: Scientists estimated how many nucleated cells there were by amplifying reference gene primers. Only in-frame clones appear in the TCRdb table, and some are missing; sequencing was by immunoSEQ multiplex PCR. V and J calls and clone size come straight from that table; D and trimming were deduced from the DNA. Seen here are fewer than 250,000 clones, roughly 90% observed once, and the top ten hold 2.7%. Trimming removed 4 bases from V and 3 bases from J, with 20 bases in between. CDR1 and CDR2 from the germline V gene are SGHRS and YFSETQ. The CDR3 sequence is 16 residues long.

Sequenced sample: peripheral blood. This chain joins TRBV5-1 and TRBJ2-7, with a weak D call TRBD2 (7 bases). The TCR sequence derives from a woman between 55 and 75 years old with acute or convalescent COVID-19. The DNA for the CDR3 is TGCGCCAGCAGCGGGGGGGCCGCCTTGGGGAACTACGAGCAGTACTTC. Translation: CASSGGAALGNYEQYF.